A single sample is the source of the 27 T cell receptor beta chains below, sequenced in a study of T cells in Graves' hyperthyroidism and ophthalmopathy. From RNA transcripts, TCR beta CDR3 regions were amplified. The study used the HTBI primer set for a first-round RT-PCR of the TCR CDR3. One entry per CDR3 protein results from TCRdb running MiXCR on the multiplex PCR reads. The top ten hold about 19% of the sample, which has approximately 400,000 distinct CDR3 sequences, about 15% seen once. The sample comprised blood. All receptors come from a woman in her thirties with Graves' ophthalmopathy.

In DNA, the CDR3 is TGTGCCATCAGTGAGCCGGGGTTGACTAATGAAAAACTGTTTTTT. Translating it yields CAISEPGLTNEKLFF. The V call is TRBV10-3, the J call TRBJ1-4; D is ambiguous. V dropped 2 bases and J dropped 2 bases, with 9 bases sitting between them. Germline CDR1 ENHRY, CDR2 SYGVKD. There are 15 residues in the CDR3.

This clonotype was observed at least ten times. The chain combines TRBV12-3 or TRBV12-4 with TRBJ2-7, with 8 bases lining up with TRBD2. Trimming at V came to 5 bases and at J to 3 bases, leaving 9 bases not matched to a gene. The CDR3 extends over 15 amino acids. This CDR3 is CASSRSSGGLYEQYF. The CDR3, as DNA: TGTGCCAGCAGTCGAAGCAGCGGGGGTCTCTACGAGCAGTACTTC.

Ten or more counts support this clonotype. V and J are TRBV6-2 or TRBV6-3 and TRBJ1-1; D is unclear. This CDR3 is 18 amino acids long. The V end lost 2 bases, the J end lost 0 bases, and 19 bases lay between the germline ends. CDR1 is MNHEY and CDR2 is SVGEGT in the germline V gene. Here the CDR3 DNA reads TGTGCCAGCAGTTACGTCTTGGCCAGGCGCAATATGAACACTGAAGCTTTCTTT. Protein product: CASSYVLARRNMNTEAFF.

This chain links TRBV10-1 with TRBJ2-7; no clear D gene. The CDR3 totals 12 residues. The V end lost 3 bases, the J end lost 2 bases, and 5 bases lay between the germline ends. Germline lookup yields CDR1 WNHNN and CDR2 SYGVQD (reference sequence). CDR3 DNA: TGCGCCAGCAGTGACGGGCCCTACGAGCAGTACTTC. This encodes CASSDGPYEQYF.

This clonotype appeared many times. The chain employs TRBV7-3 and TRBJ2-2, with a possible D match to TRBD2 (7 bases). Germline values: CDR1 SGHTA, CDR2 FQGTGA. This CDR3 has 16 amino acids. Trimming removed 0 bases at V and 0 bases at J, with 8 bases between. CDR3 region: CASSLTGGPNTGELFF. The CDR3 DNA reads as TGTGCCAGCAGCTTAACGGGGGGGCCGAACACCGGGGAGCTGTTTTTT. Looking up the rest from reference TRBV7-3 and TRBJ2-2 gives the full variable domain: GAGVSQTPSNKVTEKGKYVELRCDPISGHTALYWYRQSLGQGPEFLIYFQGTGAADDSGLPNDRFFAVRPEGSVSTLKIQRTERGDSAVYLCASSLTGGPNTGELFFGEGSRLTVL.

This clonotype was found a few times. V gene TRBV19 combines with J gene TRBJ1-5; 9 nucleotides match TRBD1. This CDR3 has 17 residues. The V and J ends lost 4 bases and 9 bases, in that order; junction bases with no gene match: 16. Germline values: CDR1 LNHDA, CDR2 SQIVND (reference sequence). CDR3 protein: CASSTPLTGTGIGPQHF. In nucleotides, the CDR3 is TGTGCCAGTAGTACGCCTCTTACCGGGACAGGGATTGGGCCCCAGCATTTT.

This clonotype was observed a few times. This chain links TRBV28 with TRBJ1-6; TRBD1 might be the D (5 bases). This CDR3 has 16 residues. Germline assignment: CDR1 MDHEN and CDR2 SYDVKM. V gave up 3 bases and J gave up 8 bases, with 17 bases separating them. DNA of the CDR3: TGTGCCAGCAGTTTGGCACCGGGACGGGGTTATTCACCCCTCCACTTT. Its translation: CASSLAPGRGYSPLHF. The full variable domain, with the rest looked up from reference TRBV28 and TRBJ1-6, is DVKVTQSSRYLVKRTGEKVFLECVQDMDHENMFWYRQDPGLGLRLIYFSYDVKMKEKGDIPEGYSVSREKKERFSLILESASTNQTSMYLCASSLAPGRGYSPLHFGNGTRLTVT.

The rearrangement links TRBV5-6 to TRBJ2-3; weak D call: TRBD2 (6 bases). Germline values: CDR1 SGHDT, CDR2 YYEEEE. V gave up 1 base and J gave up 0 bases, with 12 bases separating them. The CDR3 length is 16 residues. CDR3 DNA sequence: TGTGCCAGCAGCTTGTCTGGGGGAGGAAGCACAGATACGCAGTATTTT. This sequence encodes CASSLSGGGSTDTQYF.

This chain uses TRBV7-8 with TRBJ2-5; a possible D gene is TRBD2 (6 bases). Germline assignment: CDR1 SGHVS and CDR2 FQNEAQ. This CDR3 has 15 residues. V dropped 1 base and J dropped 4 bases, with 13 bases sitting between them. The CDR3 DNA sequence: TGTGCCAGCAGCTTAGGTTTACTAGCCGCAGAGACCCAGTACTTC. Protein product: CASSLGLLAAETQYF.

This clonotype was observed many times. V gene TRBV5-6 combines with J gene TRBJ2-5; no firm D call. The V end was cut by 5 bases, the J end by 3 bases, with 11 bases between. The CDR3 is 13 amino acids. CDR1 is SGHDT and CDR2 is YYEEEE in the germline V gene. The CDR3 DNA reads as TGTGCCAGCAGTATGGGTATCGAAGAGACCCAGTACTTC. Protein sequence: CASSMGIEETQYF. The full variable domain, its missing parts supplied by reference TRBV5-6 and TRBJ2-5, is DAGVTQSPTHLIKTRGQQVTLRCSPKSGHDTVSWYQQALGQGPQFIFQYYEEEERQRGNFPDRFSGHQFPNYSSELNVNALLLGDSALYLCASSMGIEETQYFGPGTRLLVL.

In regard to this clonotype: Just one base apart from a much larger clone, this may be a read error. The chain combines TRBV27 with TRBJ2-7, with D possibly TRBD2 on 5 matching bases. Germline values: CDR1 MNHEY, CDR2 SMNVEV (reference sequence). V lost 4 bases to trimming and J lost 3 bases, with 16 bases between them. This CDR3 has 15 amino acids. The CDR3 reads CASSWNVGGFYEQYF. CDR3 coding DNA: TGTGCCAGCAGTTGGAATGTAGGAGGCTTCTACGAGCAGTACTTC.

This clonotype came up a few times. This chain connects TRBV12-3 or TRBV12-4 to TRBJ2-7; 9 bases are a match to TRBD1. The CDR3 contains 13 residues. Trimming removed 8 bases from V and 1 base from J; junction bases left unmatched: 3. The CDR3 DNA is TGTGCCAGCTCCGGGACAGGGTCCTACGAGCAGTACTTC. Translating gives CASSGTGSYEQYF.

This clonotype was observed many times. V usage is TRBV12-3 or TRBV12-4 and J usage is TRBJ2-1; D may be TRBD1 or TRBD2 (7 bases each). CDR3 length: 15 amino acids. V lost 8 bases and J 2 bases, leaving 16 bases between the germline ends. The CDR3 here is CASSPQGGAYNEQFF. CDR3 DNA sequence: TGTGCCAGCTCACCCCAGGGGGGGGCCTACAATGAGCAGTTCTTC.

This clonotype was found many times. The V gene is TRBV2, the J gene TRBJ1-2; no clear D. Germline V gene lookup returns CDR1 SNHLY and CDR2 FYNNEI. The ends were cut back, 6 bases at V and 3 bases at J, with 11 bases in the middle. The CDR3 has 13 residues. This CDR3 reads CASSLRRDYGYTF. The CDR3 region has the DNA TGTGCCAGCAGCCTCAGACGAGACTATGGCTACACCTTC.

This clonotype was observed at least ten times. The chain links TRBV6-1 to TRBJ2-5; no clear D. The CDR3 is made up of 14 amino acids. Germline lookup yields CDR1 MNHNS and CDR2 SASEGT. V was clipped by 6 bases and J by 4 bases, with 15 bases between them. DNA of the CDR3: TGTGCCAGCAGCCTGGACCCACGCACAGAGACCCAGTACTTC. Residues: CASSLDPRTETQYF.

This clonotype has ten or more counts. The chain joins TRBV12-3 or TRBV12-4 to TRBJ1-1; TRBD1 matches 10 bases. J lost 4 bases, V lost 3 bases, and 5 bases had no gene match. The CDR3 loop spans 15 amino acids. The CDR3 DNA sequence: TGTGCCAGCAGTTTGGGGGACAGGGGATTCACTGAAGCTTTCTTT. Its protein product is CASSLGDRGFTEAFF.

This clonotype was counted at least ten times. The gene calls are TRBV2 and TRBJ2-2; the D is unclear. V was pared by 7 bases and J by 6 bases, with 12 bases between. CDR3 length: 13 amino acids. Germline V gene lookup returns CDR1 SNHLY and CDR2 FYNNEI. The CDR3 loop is CASKLLVAGELFF. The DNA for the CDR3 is TGTGCCAGCAAGCTTCTAGTGGCCGGGGAGCTGTTTTTT.

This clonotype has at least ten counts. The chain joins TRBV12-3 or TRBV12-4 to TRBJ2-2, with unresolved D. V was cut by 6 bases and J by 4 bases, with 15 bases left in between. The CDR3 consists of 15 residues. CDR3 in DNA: TGTGCCAGCAGCTATAACAGTGGCCCCACCGGGGAGCTGTTTTTT. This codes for CASSYNSGPTGELFF.

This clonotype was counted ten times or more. CDR3 residues: CASSLSGVVLDTEAFF. CDR3 DNA: TGCGCCAGCAGCTTGAGCGGGGTCGTGTTGGACACTGAAGCTTTCTTT. The gene calls are TRBV5-1 and TRBJ1-1, with D unresolved. The germline V and J ends were trimmed by 1 base and 3 bases, with 16 bases remaining between them. This CDR3 has 16 residues. Germline lookup yields CDR1 SGHRS and CDR2 YFSETQ.

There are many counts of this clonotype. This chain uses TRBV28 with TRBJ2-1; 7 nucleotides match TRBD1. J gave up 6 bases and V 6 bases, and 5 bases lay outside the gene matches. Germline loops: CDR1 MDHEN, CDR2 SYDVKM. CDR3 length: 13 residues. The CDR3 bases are TGTGCCAGCAGCTGGACAGGTGGCAATGAGCAGTTCTTC. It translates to CASSWTGGNEQFF.

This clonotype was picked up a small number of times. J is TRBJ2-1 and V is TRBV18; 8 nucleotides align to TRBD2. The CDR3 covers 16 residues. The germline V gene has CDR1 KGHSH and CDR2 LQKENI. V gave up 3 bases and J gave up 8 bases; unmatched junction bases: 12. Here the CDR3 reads CASSPAYRSGGHEQFF. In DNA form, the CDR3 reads TGTGCCAGCTCACCGGCTTATAGGAGCGGGGGACATGAGCAGTTCTTC.

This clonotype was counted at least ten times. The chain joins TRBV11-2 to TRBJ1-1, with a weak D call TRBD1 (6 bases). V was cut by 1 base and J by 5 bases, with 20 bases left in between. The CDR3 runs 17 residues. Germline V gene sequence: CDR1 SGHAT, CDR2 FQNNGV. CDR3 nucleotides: TGTGCCAGCAGCTTAGTGAGGTCGGCCGCCCAGGGGACTGAAGCTTTCTTT. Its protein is CASSLVRSAAQGTEAFF.

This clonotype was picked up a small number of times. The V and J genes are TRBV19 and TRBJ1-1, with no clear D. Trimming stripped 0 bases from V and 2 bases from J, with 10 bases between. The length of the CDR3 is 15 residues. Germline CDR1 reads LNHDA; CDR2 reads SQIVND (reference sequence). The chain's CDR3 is CASSIETASNTEAFF. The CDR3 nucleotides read TGTGCCAGTAGTATAGAAACAGCTTCTAACACTGAAGCTTTCTTT. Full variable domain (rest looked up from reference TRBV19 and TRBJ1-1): DGGITQSPKYLFRKEGQNVTLSCEQNLNHDAMYWYRQDPGQGLRLIYYSQIVNDFQKGDIAEGYSVSREKKESFPLTVTSAQKNPTAFYLCASSIETASNTEAFFGQGTRLTVV.

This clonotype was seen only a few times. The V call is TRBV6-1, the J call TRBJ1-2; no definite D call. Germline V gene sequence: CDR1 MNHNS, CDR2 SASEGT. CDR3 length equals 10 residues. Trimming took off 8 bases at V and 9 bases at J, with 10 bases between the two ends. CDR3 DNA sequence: TGTGCCAGCCTACAACTAAGCTACACCTTC. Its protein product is CASLQLSYTF.

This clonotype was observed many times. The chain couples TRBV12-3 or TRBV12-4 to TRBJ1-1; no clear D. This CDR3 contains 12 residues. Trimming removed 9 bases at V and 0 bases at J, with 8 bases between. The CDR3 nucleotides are TGTGCCAGTGGATTTCTGAACACTGAAGCTTTCTTT. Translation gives CASGFLNTEAFF.

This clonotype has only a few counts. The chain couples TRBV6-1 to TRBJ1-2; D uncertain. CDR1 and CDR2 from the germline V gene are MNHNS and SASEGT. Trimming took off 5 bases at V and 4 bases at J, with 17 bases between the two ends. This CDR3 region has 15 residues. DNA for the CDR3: TGTGCCAGCAGTTCCCATGGGAATAACCCCTATGGCTACACCTTC. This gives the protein CASSSHGNNPYGYTF.

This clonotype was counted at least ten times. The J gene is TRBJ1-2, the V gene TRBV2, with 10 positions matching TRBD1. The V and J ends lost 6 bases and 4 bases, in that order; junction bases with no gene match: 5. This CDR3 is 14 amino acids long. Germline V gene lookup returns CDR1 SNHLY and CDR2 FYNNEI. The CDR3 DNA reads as TGTGCCAGCAGCGACAGGGGGCTTGGCTATGGCTACACCTTC. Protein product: CASSDRGLGYGYTF.